This entry is about one T cell receptor (beta chain). The method was immunoSEQ multiplex PCR; TCRdb's version includes in-frame clones alone and lacks a portion of them. The sample yields about 76,000 clones, approximately 87% seen once. These data are taken from a study of cytotoxic CD8 clonotypes in ibrutinib-treated CLL. Germline V CDR1 and CDR2: LGHNA, YNFKEQ. V lost 4 bases and J lost 3, with 13 bases in between. The CDR3 totals 14 residues. The chain carries TRBV4-2 and TRBJ2-7, with TRBD1 as a possible D gene (6 bases). The sequence was collected from a human donor with chronic lymphocytic leukemia. The sequences come from PBMCs, collected after 24 months of ibrutinib treatment. CDR3 residues: CASSPTGSGYEQYF. CDR3 bases: TGTGCCAGCAGCCCTACAGGGAGCGGCTACGAGCAGTACTTC.